Listed below are T cell receptor beta chains from one sample, sequenced in a study of T cell repertoires in cytomegalovirus infection. No antigen is known for these receptors. Using its own MiXCR run on the reads, TCRdb lists one record per CDR3 protein. In the table there are fewer than 850,000 distinct CDR3 sequences, roughly 28% of which are singletons. The sample in question was cultured CD8+ T cells from PBMCs, obtained from culture after CMV antigen stimulation. The receptor source for this set is a human donor in good health (CMV status not recorded). Some clones in this sample may be carry-over from other donors' samples. CDR3s leave out the opening cysteine and the closing phenylalanine or tryptophan. Fields, in order: V gene, J gene, clone size, CDR3 protein. Clone size is not always given. Where it is, it says once, few, many or a class for expanded clones.

>TRBV10-3|TRBJ2-5|.
ATDSDRVQETQY
>TRBV20-1|TRBJ2-7|few
SAREGASIYEQY
>TRBV5-5|TRBJ1-4|.
ASSLEQGQNEKLF
>TRBV7-9|TRBJ2-3|.
ASSLTSFVADTQY
>TRBV5-1|TRBJ2-3|.
ASSLAPSGERTDTQY
>TRBV7-9|TRBJ2-3|.
ASSSLEAPTNTDTQY
>TRBV7-9|TRBJ2-7|few
ASSHGTYYEQY
>TRBV7-8|TRBJ1-1|few
ASSLWGDPTEAF
>TRBV4-3|TRBJ1-1|.
ASSLWTGLEDTEAF
>TRBV6-8|TRBJ1-2|.
ASSDLRERIYGYT
>TRBV27|TRBJ1-5|.
ASSSFTGSTEPQH
>TRBV6-2/TRBV6-3|TRBJ2-3|.
ASRLAADTQY
>TRBV7-2|TRBJ1-2|many
ASSLEDSPILNGYT
>TRBV19|TRBJ2-3|few
ASSIRSGTDTQY
>TRBV6-1|TRBJ1-2|few
ASSGERYGYT
>TRBV28|TRBJ1-1|few
ASSLSGVLSEAF
>TRBV28|TRBJ1-2|.
ASSFEGNGYT
>TRBV7-6|TRBJ2-7|many
ASSLGQGGDEQY
>TRBV14|TRBJ1-1|many
ASSPSGGWDTEAF
>TRBV6-1|TRBJ2-3|few
ASTWDTQY
>TRBV6-2/TRBV6-3|TRBJ2-7|many
ASSYRVGQVSYEQY
>TRBV7-9|TRBJ2-1|few
ASSSPWQPGNEQF
>TRBV2|TRBJ2-5|few
ASSYRAQRETQY
>TRBV9|TRBJ1-1|many
ASSVGRMNTEAF
>TRBV12-3/TRBV12-4|TRBJ2-1|few
ASSSGTSWDDEQF
>TRBV2|TRBJ2-3|.
ASSEIAVSTDTQY
>TRBV7-9|TRBJ2-1|many
ASSSKDPSSGGAAEQF
>TRBV6-2/TRBV6-3|TRBJ2-7|.
ASSPSDTSSEQY